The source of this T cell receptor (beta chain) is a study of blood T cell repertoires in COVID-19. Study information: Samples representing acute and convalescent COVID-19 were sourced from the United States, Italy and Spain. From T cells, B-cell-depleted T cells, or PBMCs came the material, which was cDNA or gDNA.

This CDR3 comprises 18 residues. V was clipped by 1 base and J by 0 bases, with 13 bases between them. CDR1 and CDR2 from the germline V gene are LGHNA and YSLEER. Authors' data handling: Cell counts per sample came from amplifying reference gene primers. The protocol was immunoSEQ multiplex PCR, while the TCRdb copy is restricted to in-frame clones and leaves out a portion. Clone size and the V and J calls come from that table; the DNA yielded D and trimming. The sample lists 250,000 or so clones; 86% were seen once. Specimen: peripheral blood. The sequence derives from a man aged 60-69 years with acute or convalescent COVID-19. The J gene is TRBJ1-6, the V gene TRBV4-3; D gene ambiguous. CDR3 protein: CASSQGPAISSYNSPLHF. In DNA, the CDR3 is TGCGCCAGCAGCCAAGGTCCAGCGATAAGCTCCTATAATTCACCCCTCCACTTT.